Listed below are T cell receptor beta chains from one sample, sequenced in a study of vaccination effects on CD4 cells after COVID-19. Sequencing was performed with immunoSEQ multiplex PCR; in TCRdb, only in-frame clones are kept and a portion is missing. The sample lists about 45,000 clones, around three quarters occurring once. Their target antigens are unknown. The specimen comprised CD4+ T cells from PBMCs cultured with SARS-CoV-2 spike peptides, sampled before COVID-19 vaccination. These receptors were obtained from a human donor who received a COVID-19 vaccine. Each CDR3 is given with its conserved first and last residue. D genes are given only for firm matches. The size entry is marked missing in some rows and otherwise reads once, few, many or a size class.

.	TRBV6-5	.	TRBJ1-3	CASSLGRTGNTIYF
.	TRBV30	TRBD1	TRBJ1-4	CAWRRTGLNEKLFF
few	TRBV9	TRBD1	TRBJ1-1	CASSVTSGQGITEAFF
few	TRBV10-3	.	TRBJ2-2	CAISMTNTGELFF
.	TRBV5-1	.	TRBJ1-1	CASSALGGETEAFF
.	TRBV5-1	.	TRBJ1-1	CASSMGNGYTEAFF
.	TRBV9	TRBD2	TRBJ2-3	CASSGTSGAYTQYF
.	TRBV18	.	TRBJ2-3	CASSPILSGAGTDTQYF
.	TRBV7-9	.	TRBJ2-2	CASSHAQSTHTGELFF
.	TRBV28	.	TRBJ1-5	CASSYQGRGINQPQHF
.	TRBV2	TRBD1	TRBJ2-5	CASSTTGVGETQYF
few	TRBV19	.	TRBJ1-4	CASWPTATNEKLFF
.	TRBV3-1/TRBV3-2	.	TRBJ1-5	CASSQYYTAPQHF
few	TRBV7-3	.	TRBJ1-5	CASSPQGNQPQHF
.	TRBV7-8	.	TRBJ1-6	CASSSMAPSYNSPLHF
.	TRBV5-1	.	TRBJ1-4	CASSLDFSNEKLFF
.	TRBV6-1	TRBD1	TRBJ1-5	CASSEGGGGDRGTDQPQHF
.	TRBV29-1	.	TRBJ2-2	CSVTSQGMDTGELFF
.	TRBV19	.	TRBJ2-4	CASSIYGEAKNIQYF
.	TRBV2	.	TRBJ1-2	CASSDNRNNYGYTF
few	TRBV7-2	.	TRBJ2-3	CASGVSRTDTQYF
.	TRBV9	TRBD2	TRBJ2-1	CASSVGGGASYNEQFF
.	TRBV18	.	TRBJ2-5	CASSPPGVEETQYF
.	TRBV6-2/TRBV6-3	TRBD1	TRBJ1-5	CASSSLGQGKGQPQHF
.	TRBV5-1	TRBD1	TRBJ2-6	CASSWDRSGANVLTF
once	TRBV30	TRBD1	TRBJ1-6	CAWSVGTGSYSPLHF
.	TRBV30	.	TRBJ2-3	CAWSEGRGTDTQYF
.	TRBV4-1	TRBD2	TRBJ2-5	CASSQESGGAPQRETQYF
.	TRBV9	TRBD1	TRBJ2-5	CASSVEGAGETQYF
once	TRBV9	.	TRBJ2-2	CASSVEWAVNTGELFF
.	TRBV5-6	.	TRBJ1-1	CASSLVRWTEAFF
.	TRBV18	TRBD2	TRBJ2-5	CASSKSGGLQETQYF